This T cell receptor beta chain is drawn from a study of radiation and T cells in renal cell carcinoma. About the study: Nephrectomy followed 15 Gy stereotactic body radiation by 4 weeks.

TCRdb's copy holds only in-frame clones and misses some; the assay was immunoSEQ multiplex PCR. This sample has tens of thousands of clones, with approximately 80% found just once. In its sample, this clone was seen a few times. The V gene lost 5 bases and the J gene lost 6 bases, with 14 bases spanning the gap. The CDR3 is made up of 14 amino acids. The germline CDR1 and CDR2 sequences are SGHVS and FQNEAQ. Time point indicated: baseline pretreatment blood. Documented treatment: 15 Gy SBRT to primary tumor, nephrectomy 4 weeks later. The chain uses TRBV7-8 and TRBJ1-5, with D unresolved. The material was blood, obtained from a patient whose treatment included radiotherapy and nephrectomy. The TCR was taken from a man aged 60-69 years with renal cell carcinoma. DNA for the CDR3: TGTGCCAGCAGCATAAGATTGGAGGGTCAGCCCCAGCATTTT. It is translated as CASSIRLEGQPQHF.